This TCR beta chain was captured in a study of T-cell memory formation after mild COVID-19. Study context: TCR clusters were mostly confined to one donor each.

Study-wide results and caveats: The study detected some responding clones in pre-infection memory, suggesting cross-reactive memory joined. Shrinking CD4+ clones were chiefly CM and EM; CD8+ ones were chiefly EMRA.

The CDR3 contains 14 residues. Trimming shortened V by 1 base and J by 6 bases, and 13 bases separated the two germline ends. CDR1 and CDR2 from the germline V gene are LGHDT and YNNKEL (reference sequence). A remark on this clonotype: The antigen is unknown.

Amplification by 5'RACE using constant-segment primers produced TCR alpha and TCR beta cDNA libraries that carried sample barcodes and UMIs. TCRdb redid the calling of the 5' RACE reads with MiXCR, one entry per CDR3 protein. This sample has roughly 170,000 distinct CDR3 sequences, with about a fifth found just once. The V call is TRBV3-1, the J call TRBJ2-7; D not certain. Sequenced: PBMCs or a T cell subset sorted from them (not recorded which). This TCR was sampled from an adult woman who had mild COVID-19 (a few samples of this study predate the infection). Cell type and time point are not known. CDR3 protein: CASSQGPGASEQYF. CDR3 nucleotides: TGTGCCAGCAGCCAAGGGCCCGGCGCCTCCGAGCAGTACTTC.